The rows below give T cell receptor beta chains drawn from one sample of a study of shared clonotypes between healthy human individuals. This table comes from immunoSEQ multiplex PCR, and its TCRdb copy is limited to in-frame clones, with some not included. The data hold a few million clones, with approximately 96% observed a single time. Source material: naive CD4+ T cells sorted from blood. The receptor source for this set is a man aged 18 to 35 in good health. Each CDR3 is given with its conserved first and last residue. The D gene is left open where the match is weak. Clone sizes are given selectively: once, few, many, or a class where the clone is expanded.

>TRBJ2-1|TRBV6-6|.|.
TGTGCCAGCAGTTACGGGGCAGGCAAGGGTGAGCAGTTCTTC
CASSYGAGKGEQFF
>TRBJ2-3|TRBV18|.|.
TGTGCCAGCTCCGAGACCCCGGGGGCAGATACGCAGTATTTT
CASSETPGADTQYF
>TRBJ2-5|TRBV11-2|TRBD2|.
TGTGCCAGCAGCATTAGCGGGGGGGCCCGAGAGACCCAGTACTTC
CASSISGGARETQYF
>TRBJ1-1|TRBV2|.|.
TGTGCCAGCAGTGACCCTCATACTCCGGGGTGGAACACTGAAGCTTTCTTT
CASSDPHTPGWNTEAFF
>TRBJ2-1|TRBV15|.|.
TGTGCCACCAGCACTGACGGAAGCTCCTACAATGAGCAGTTCTTC
CATSTDGSSYNEQFF
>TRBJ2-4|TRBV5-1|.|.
TGCGCCAGCAGCTTGTCTGGGGGGGACAGAGCCAAAAACATTCAGTACTTC
CASSLSGGDRAKNIQYF
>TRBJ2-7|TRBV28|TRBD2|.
TGTGCCAGCAGTTTAGCGGGAGCATCCGAGCAGTACTTC
CASSLAGASEQYF
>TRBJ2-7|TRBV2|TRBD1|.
TGTGCCAGCAATTCCTGGGACAGGGGAGCCTACGAGCAGTACTTC
CASNSWDRGAYEQYF
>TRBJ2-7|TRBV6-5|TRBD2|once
TGTGCCAGCCTTACAACTAGCGGGGGCTCCTACGAGCAGTACTTC
CASLTTSGGSYEQYF
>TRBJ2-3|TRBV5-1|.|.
TGCGCCAGCAATCGGGCGGGGACCCCAGATACGCAGTATTTT
CASNRAGTPDTQYF
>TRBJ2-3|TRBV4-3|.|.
TGCGCCAGCAGCCAAGATCGGACAGATACGCAGTATTTT
CASSQDRTDTQYF
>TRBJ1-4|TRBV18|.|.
TGTGCCAGCTCCCCGCAAGGGACTAATGAAAAACTGTTTTTT
CASSPQGTNEKLFF
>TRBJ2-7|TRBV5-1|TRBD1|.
TGCGCCAGCAGCTTGGGGGGACAGGGAACCTACGAGCAGTACTTC
CASSLGGQGTYEQYF
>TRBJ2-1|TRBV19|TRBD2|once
TGTGCCAGTAGTATATCTAGCGGGCCACACAATGAGCAGTTCTTC
CASSISSGPHNEQFF
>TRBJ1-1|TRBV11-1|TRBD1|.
TGTGCCAGCAGCCTCCGACAGGGGGGGAACACTGAAGCTTTCTTT
CASSLRQGGNTEAFF
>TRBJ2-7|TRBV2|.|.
TGTGCCAGCAGCCCACCTGACTACGAGCAGTACTTC
CASSPPDYEQYF
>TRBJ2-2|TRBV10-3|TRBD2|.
TGTGCCGTAGGACTAGAGAACACCGGGGAGCTGTTTTTT
CAVGLENTGELFF
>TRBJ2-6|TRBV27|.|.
TGTGCCAGCAGTTTGGCCCCAAGCGGCTCTGGGGCCAACGTCCTGACTTTC
CASSLAPSGSGANVLTF
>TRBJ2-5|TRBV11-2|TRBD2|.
TGTGCCAGCAGCCCACAGAATGCACTAGCGGGGGCACAAGAGACCCAGTACTTC
CASSPQNALAGAQETQYF
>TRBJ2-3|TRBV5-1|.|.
TGCGCCAGCAGCTTGGGGCCTCTGTTAACAGGGAGGCCAGATACGCAGTATTTT
CASSLGPLLTGRPDTQYF
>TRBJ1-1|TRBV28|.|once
TGTGCCAGCAGTCCTCAAAAGAACACTGAAGCTTTCTTT
CASSPQKNTEAFF
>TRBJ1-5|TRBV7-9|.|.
TGTGCCAGCAGCTTATCCGCCTCCCAGCCCCAGCATTTT
CASSLSASQPQHF
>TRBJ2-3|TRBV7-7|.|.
TGTGCTAGCAGTTTAGCGGAGGCAGATACGCAGTATTTT
CASSLAEADTQYF
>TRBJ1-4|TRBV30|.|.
TGTGCCTGGAGTCGGGGCCTGGGAGATGAAAAACTGTTTTTT
CAWSRGLGDEKLFF
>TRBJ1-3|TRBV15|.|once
TGTGCCACCAGCAGAGATACGGTCTCTGGAAACACCATATATTTT
CATSRDTVSGNTIYF
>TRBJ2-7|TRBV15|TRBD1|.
TGTGCCACCAGCAGAGTCCCCATTCCGGGACAGGGCTCCTACGAGCAGTACTTC
CATSRVPIPGQGSYEQYF
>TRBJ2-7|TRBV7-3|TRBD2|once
TGTGCCAGCAGCATCTTCCCCCCAATAGCGGGGGGGCCTCGATACGAGCAGTACTTC
CASSIFPPIAGGPRYEQYF
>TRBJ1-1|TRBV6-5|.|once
TGTGCCAGCAGCATACCACGGGGGGTGGCTTTCTTT
CASSIPRGVAFF
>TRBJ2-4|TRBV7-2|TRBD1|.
TGTGCCAGCAGCTTAGGGGACAGACCGAAAAACATTCAGTACTTC
CASSLGDRPKNIQYF
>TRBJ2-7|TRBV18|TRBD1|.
TGTGCCAGCTCACCAACAGGGGGCCTCGGCGAGCAGTACTTC
CASSPTGGLGEQYF
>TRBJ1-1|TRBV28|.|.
TGTGCCAGCAGCCCGCCGTGGAGCGCTGAAGCTTTCTTT
CASSPPWSAEAFF
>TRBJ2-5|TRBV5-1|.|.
TGCGCCAGCAGTCCTTTGGGGCAAGAGACCCAGTACTTC
CASSPLGQETQYF
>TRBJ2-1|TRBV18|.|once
TGTGCCAGCTCACCACCGGGGAAGCCACTCGTCCGGGAGCAGTTCTTC
CASSPPGKPLVREQFF
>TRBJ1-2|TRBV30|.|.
TGTGCCTGGGTCAGGACTGAGCTTGGGGGCTACACCTTC
CAWVRTELGGYTF
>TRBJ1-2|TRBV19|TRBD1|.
TGTGCCAGTAGTATTCAGGGGGTTGACGTTGGCTACACCTTC
CASSIQGVDVGYTF
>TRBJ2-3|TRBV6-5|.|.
TGTGCCGGCAGTTACTCGAGGCAGCGCACAGATACGCAGTATTTT
CAGSYSRQRTDTQYF
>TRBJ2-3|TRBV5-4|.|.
TGTGCCAGCAATCCGGCTTCCACAGATACGCAGTATTTT
CASNPASTDTQYF
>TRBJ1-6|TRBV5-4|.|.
TGTGCCAGCAGCTTGGCTACGGCGACCCTTAATTCACCCCTCCACTTT
CASSLATATLNSPLHF
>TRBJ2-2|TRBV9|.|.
TGTGCCAGCACCCACAGCCCCGGGGAGCTGTTTTTT
CASTHSPGELFF
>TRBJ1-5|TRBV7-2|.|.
TGTGCCAGCAGCTTCCGGAGGGATCAGCCCCAGCATTTT
CASSFRRDQPQHF
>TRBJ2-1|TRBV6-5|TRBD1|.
TGTGCCAGCAGTGACAGGGAAACCTACAATGAGCAGTTCTTC
CASSDRETYNEQFF
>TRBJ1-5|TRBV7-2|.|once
TGTGCCAGCAGCTTTGGGGCCCAGGGTCACAATCAGCCCCAGCATTTT
CASSFGAQGHNQPQHF
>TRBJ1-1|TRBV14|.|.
TGTGCCAGCAGCCAGGGAGGCACTGAAGCTTTCTTT
CASSQGGTEAFF
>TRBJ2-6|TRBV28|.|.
TGTGCCAGCAGTTTCGATTTGAGGGCTACTGGGGCCAACGTCCTGACTTTC
CASSFDLRATGANVLTF
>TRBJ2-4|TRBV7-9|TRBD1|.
TGTGCCAGCAGCGCCGAGGGGGCTTGGGCCAAAAACATTCAGTACTTC
CASSAEGAWAKNIQYF
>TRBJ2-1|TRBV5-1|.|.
TGCGCCAGCAGCTTGATTCCTGGCAATGAGCAGTTCTTC
CASSLIPGNEQFF
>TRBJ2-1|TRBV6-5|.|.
TGTGCCAGCAGTTACTCGGGCAGGGACACTGAGCAGTTCTTC
CASSYSGRDTEQFF
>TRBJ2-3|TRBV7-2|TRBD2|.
TGTGCCAGCAGCTTTAGCGGGGATACGCAGTATTTT
CASSFSGDTQYF
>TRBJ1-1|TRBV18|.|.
TGTGCCAGCTCACCCCTGAACACTGAAGCTTTCTTT
CASSPLNTEAFF
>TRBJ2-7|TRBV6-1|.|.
TGTGCCAGCAGCTCAACTTGGGAGCAGTACTTC
CASSSTWEQYF
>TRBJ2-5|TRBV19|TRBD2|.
TGTGCCAGTAGTATCGGCGGGAGGGTTCAAGAGACCCAGTACTTC
CASSIGGRVQETQYF
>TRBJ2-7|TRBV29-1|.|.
TGCAGCGTTGCCGGGACACCTCGCGGCTCCTACGAGCAGTACTTC
CSVAGTPRGSYEQYF
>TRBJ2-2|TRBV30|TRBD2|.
TGTGCCTGGAAGCGGGGGCCAGCGAACACCGGGGAGCTGTTTTTT
CAWKRGPANTGELFF
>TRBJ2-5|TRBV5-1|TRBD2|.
TGCGCCAGCAGCCTAGGGACTAGCGGGAAGACCCAGTACTTC
CASSLGTSGKTQYF